The T cell receptor beta chain described here comes from a study of OX40 agonist ivuxolimab in advanced cancers. In the study overall: Ivuxolimab, which targeted the costimulatory receptor OX40 (CD134), was an agonistic, fully human IgG2 monoclonal antibody. The paper reports the monotherapy dose-escalation portion (N of about 50 patients) of the phase I ivuxolimab trial. Prior anti-PD-1, anti-PD-L1 or anti-CTLA-4 therapy was permitted, and about two fifths of dose-escalation patients had received checkpoint inhibitors. Partial responses occurred in three dose-escalation patients: two with cutaneous melanoma and one with hepatocellular carcinoma. Intravenous ivuxolimab was administered to patients every 2 weeks at six dose levels: 0.01, 0.1, 0.3, 1.5, 3 and 10 mg/kg. The purpose of peripheral TCRbeta sequencing was to test whether ivuxolimab changed TCR sequence diversity and led to clonal T-cell expansion. Of the approximately 54 patients in dose escalation, about 20 had hepatocellular carcinoma, some 15 had melanoma, 9 had renal cell carcinoma and 9 had head and neck cancer. In the dose-escalation cohort, 82.7% of patients were male, and the mean age was approximately 60 years, with a range of about 20 to 79. Overall results and qualifications from the work: Clonal expansion of both CD4+ and CD8+ blood T cells was observed from baseline to week 6 at doses 0.1 to 3.0 mg/kg. Which antigens the clonally expanded peripheral T cells were specific for was not determined. After ivuxolimab, more expanded clones were found on average in CD8+ T cells than in CD4+ T cells. Low levels of normalized T-cell clonal expansion were also seen in some patients who did not respond. Partial responders in the 0.1-3.0 mg/kg groups had among the lowest normalized peripheral clonal expansion, especially among CD8+ T cells.

In regard to this clone: This clone's antigen is unknown. No quality values exist for individual bases; no much larger clone is one base distant.

V and J are trimmed by 2 bases and 4 bases, and the gene matches miss 5 bases of the junction. The CDR3 measures 15 amino acids from cysteine to phenylalanine. Just CDR3 DNA is preserved here, 45 bases in frame from base 1. Per the germline V gene, LGHNA is the CDR1 and YSLEER is the CDR2. The trial excluded patients who had a history of autoimmune disease or were on systemic immunosuppression. Peripheral blood for TCR sequencing was collected from all dose cohorts at baseline, on cycle 4 day 1, and on cycle 7 day 1. Samples were obtained from an open-label, multicenter, first-in-human phase I dose-escalation trial of ivuxolimab. The trial enrolled adults with locally advanced or metastatic head and neck squamous cell, hepatocellular, melanoma or renal cell carcinoma. CD4+ and CD8+ T cells were sorted separately from peripheral blood before TCR sequencing. Genomic DNA was isolated from the sorted cells so that the TCRbeta CDR3 region could be sequenced. TCRbeta CDR3 regions were sequenced using the immunoSEQ Assay. Entries here come from immuneACCESS through TCRdb and include only in-frame sequences with V and J called. Some clones fail to appear in such tables; in the studies checked, an unresolved V gene covers under half of the shortfall, and the cause of the remainder is unknown. Across this sample there are approximately 29,000 clones, with 84% seen only once. Jointly, the top ten make up around 17% of the sample.

The rearrangement joined TRBV4-3 to TRBJ1-2; 9 of the junction bases match TRBD1. The sequence derives from an adult with an advanced solid tumor such as melanoma, head and neck, liver or kidney cancer. Sequencing used CD4+ or CD8+ T cells sorted from blood, obtained in a trial of the OX40 agonist ivuxolimab. In nucleotide form, the sequence is TGCGCCAGCAGCCAAAGGACAGGGGAGAGCTATGGCTACACCTTC. Its protein product is CASSQRTGESYGYTF.